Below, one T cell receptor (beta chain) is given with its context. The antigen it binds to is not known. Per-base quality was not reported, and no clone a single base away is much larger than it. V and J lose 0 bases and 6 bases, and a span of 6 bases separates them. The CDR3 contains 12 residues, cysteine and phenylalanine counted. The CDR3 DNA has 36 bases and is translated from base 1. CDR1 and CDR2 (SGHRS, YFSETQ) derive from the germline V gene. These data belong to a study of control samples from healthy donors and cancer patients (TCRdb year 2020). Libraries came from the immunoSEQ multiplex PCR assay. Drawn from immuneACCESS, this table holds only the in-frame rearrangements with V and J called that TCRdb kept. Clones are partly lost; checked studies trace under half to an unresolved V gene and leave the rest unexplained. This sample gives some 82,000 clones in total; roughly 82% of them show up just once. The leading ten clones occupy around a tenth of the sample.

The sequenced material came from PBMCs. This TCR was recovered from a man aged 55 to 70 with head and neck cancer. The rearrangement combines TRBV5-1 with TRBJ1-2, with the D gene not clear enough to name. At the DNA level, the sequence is TGCGCCAGCAGCTTGGGTAGTGATGGCTACACCTTC. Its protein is CASSLGSDGYTF.